Below, 20 T cell receptor beta chains from the same sample are listed, as sequenced in a study of cytomegalovirus exposure and HLA in healthy donors. Some clones are missing from TCRdb's copy, which holds only in-frame ones; the method was immunoSEQ multiplex PCR. The data contain over 150,000 clones, 86% of them singletons. The sequencing sample was made of PBMCs. These receptors all stem from a man aged 18 to 30 in good health and CMV-seropositive.

DNA for the CDR3: TGCGCCAGCAGCCAAGATCGACAGGAATTCCAAGAGACCCAGTACTTC. Translation: CASSQDRQEFQETQYF. The chain combines TRBV4-3 with TRBJ2-5; possibly TRBD1 for D (6 bases). Germline V gene lookup returns CDR1 LGHNA and CDR2 YSLEER. V lost 0 bases, J lost 1 base, and 12 bases lay in between. The CDR3 consists of 16 residues.

The chain carries TRBV19 and TRBJ1-2; D may be TRBD1 (5 bases). Per germline, CDR1 LNHDA and CDR2 SQIVND (reference sequence). The CDR3 runs 11 residues. V was clipped by 8 bases and J by 8 bases, with 12 bases between them. Here the CDR3 reads CASRREEGYTF. The CDR3 coding sequence is TGTGCCAGTCGCAGGGAGGAAGGCTACACCTTC. The full variable domain, its missing parts supplied by reference TRBV19 and TRBJ1-2, is DGGITQSPKYLFRKEGQNVTLSCEQNLNHDAMYWYRQDPGQGLRLIYYSQIVNDFQKGDIAEGYSVSREKKESFPLTVTSAQKNPTAFYLCASRREEGYTFGSGTRLTVV.

This clone showed up just once. The gene calls are TRBV9 and TRBJ2-7, with 11 bases aligning to TRBD2. The CDR3 length is 16 residues. Trimming removed 0 bases from V and 3 bases from J; junction bases left unmatched: 5. Germline V lookup: CDR1 SGDLS, CDR2 YYNGEE. The CDR3 sequence: CASSVATGLAVYEQYF. CDR3 DNA: TGTGCCAGCAGCGTAGCTACGGGACTAGCGGTCTACGAGCAGTACTTC.

The CDR3 loop is CAISGTSALSYEQYF. Written as DNA, the CDR3 is TGTGCCATCAGTGGCACTAGCGCGCTCTCCTACGAGCAGTACTTC. This sequence joins TRBV10-3 and TRBJ2-7, with 7 nucleotides matching TRBD2. The trim removed 4 bases at V and 0 bases at J, leaving 6 bases unmatched. CDR3 length equals 15 residues. The germline gives CDR1 ENHRY, CDR2 SYGVKD.

The V and J genes are TRBV4-1 and TRBJ1-5, with TRBD1 matching over 8 bases. Germline V CDR1 and CDR2: MGHRA, YSYEKL. CDR3 length equals 17 residues. V was clipped by 0 bases and J by 0 bases; unmatched bases: 4. The CDR3: CASSQEGTGLSNQPQHF. The CDR3 DNA follows: TGCGCCAGCAGCCAAGAGGGGACAGGTCTTAGCAATCAGCCCCAGCATTTT.

This rearrangement joins TRBV19 to TRBJ1-1; TRBD1 aligns across 8 bases. From germline, CDR1 is LNHDA and CDR2 SQIVND (reference sequence). The V gene end was trimmed by 7 bases and the J gene end by 4 bases; junction bases not matched to a gene: 5. This CDR3 comprises 13 residues. The CDR3 nucleotides read TGTGCCAGTACCTATGGACAGGGCACTGAAGCTTTCTTT. This encodes CASTYGQGTEAFF.

This chain links TRBV7-6 with TRBJ1-4, with D perhaps matching TRBD1 (5 bases). Germline CDR1 is SGHVS and CDR2 is FNYEAQ. This CDR3 has 16 residues. Trimming cost V 2 bases and J 6 bases, with 16 bases left between them. The CDR3 coding sequence is TGTGCCAGCAGCTTAAAGTCGCCAGGAGGGGATGAAAAACTGTTTTTT. Translated: CASSLKSPGGDEKLFF.

The chain carries TRBV6-6 and TRBJ1-2; 8 bases match TRBD1. Trimming at V came to 4 bases and at J to 5 bases, leaving 6 bases not matched to a gene. The CDR3 is made up of 14 amino acids. Germline-derived CDR1 and CDR2 are MNHNY and SVGAGI (reference sequence). CDR3 DNA sequence: TGTGCCAGCAGTTCGACAGGGGAGGGGTATGGCTACACCTTC. Protein sequence: CASSSTGEGYGYTF.

The V gene is TRBV5-1, the J gene TRBJ2-7; maybe TRBD2 (5 bases). The CDR3 is made up of 15 amino acids. The V and J ends lost 0 bases and 3 bases respectively, with 13 bases between them. Germline V gene lookup returns CDR1 SGHRS and CDR2 YFSETQ. This chain's CDR3 is CASSLAPPGYYEQYF. CDR3 DNA sequence: TGCGCCAGCAGCTTGGCCCCCCCGGGGTACTACGAGCAGTACTTC.

This rearrangement joins TRBV4-3 to TRBJ2-3; TRBD1 aligns across 10 bases. V was clipped by 3 bases and J by 6 bases; unmatched bases: 9. This CDR3 comprises 16 residues. Germline CDR1 LGHNA, CDR2 YSLEER. The CDR3: CASSHHSGTGVDTQYF. The CDR3 DNA follows: TGCGCCAGCAGCCACCACTCCGGGACAGGGGTTGATACGCAGTATTTT.

The chain employs TRBV7-6 and TRBJ2-5; 13 nucleotides agree with TRBD2. The CDR3 spans 16 residues. The ends lost 5 bases at V and 3 bases at J; junction bases unmatched: 6. The germline V gene has CDR1 SGHVS and CDR2 FNYEAQ. The CDR3 bases are TGTGCCAGCAGCAAAGGCACTAGCGGGAGGGAAGAGACCCAGTACTTC. This codes for CASSKGTSGREETQYF.

Written as DNA, the CDR3 is TGTGCCAGCAGCCAAACTACGACTAGCGGGAGTTACGAGCAGTACTTC. Translating it yields CASSQTTTSGSYEQYF. The genes are TRBV4-2 and TRBJ2-7, with 12 bases that match TRBD2. V shed 2 bases, J shed 4 bases, and the junction held 6 bases outside the gene matches. The germline CDR1 and CDR2 sequences are LGHNA and YNFKEQ. The CDR3 covers 16 residues.

The gene calls are TRBV7-3 and TRBJ2-3, with 9 bases lining up with TRBD2. CDR1 and CDR2 from the germline V gene are SGHTA and FQGTGA. Trimming removed 5 bases from V and 8 bases from J; junction bases left unmatched: 8. The CDR3 is made up of 14 amino acids. The CDR3 bases are TGTGCCAGCAGCCCCCGGGGTAGCGGGGGTACGCAGTATTTT. This sequence encodes CASSPRGSGGTQYF.

The chain is built from TRBV6-5 and TRBJ1-1; D possibly corresponds to TRBD1 (6 bases). This CDR3 is built from 15 residues. CDR1 MNHEY and CDR2 SVGAGI come from the germline V gene. Trimming pared 1 base from V and 4 bases from J, leaving 13 bases between. DNA for the CDR3: TGTGCCAGCAGTTACTGGGGGGGCAGGGGCACTGAAGCTTTCTTT. Its protein is CASSYWGGRGTEAFF.

This chain joins TRBV6-5 and TRBJ2-7; unclear D gene. Germline CDR1 and CDR2: MNHEY and SVGAGI. The V gene lost 5 bases and the J gene lost 4 bases, with 12 bases spanning the gap. The CDR3 runs to 13 residues. The CDR3 sequence: CASSERREYEQYF. The DNA for the CDR3 is TGTGCCAGCAGTGAGAGGAGAGAGTACGAGCAGTACTTC.

This chain links TRBV18 with TRBJ2-7, with 9 bases matching TRBD2. V lost 2 bases and J lost 3; bases outside the gene matches: 5. The germline gives CDR1 KGHSH, CDR2 LQKENI. This CDR3 region has 15 residues. CDR3 nucleotides: TGTGCCAGCTCACCAAAGCCTAGCGGGATCTACGAGCAGTACTTC. Its protein product is CASSPKPSGIYEQYF.

The chain recombines TRBV7-9 with TRBJ2-2; no definite D call. Trimming pared 6 bases from V and 3 bases from J, leaving 14 bases between. Germline assignment: CDR1 SEHNR and CDR2 FQNEAQ (reference sequence). The CDR3 length is 15 residues. In nucleotides, the CDR3 is TGTGCCAGCAGTTCCCAGATTCGGGACACCGGGGAGCTGTTTTTT. Translation: CASSSQIRDTGELFF. Together with reference TRBV7-9 and TRBJ2-2, the CDR3 gives the full variable domain: DTGVSQNPRHKITKRGQNVTFRCDPISEHNRLYWYRQTLGQGPEFLTYFQNEAQLEKSRLLSDRFSAERPKGSFSTLEIQRTEQGDSAMYLCASSSQIRDTGELFFGEGSRLTVL.

The V and J genes are TRBV5-4 and TRBJ1-2; D not certain. The V end was cut by 4 bases, the J end by 8 bases, with 12 bases between. Germline CDR1 SGHNT, CDR2 YYREEE (reference sequence). This CDR3 contains 12 residues. This CDR3 reads CASSIIPGGYTF. In DNA, the CDR3 is TGTGCCAGCAGCATTATACCAGGAGGCTACACCTTC.

This clone was seen a single time. The chain couples TRBV7-2 to TRBJ2-7; TRBD2 might be the D (6 bases). Trimming removed 5 bases at V and 9 bases at J, with 11 bases between. The CDR3 spans 11 residues. Per the germline V gene, CDR1 is SGHTA and CDR2 is FQGNSA. This chain's CDR3 is CASSTTRSQYF. The CDR3 DNA follows: TGTGCCAGCAGCACGACTAGGTCGCAGTACTTC.

The CDR3 here is CASRVLPGHQYQETQYF. CDR3 bases: TGTGCCAGCAGAGTTCTCCCGGGACACCAGTACCAAGAGACCCAGTACTTC. The chain joins TRBV7-2 to TRBJ2-5; possibly TRBD1 for D (6 bases). CDR3 length: 17 amino acids. The V end lost 6 bases, the J end lost 0 bases, and 20 bases lay between the germline ends. Germline CDR1 is SGHTA and CDR2 is FQGNSA. Full variable domain (outside the CDR3, taken from reference TRBV7-2 and TRBJ2-5): GAGVSQSPSNKVTEKGKDVELRCDPISGHTALYWYRQSLGQGLEFLIYFQGNSAPDKSGLPSDRFSAERTGGSVSTLTIQRTQQEDSAVYLCASRVLPGHQYQETQYFGPGTRLLVL.